The text below deals with one TCR beta chain. Its antigen is not identified. The method was immunoSEQ multiplex PCR; TCRdb's version includes in-frame clones alone and lacks a portion of them. Among 150,000 to 200,000 clones listed, under 95% were seen once. Germline CDR1 LNHNV, CDR2 YYDKDF (reference sequence). Trimming removed 0 bases from V and 6 bases from J; junction bases left unmatched: 12. The CDR3 length is 17 residues. The entry originates in a study of T cell responses to AZD1222 COVID-19 vaccine. Pooled samples include second doses given at about 4 or 12 weeks. Overall study findings and caveats: Per reports, nearly half of all spike-specific TCRs target regions that are unmutated in variants. It was only a handful of AZD1222 recipients who were seropositive at baseline. Donor demographics were predominantly white British with a female majority; clonal diversity may be underestimated.

The J gene is TRBJ2-7, the V gene TRBV15, with 9 positions matching TRBD2. This clonotype originated in an adult who received the AZD1222 COVID-19 vaccine. The material was peripheral blood, obtained 28 days after the second AZD1222 dose. CDR3 sequence (DNA): TGTGCCACCAGCAGAGATTGGGTAGCGGGAGTGGGGAGCGAGCAGTACTTC. This gives the protein CATSRDWVAGVGSEQYF.